This is a list of T cell receptor beta chains from one sample in a study of vaccination and CD4 T cells after COVID-19. Using its own MiXCR run on the PCR reads, TCRdb lists one record per CDR3 protein. The repertoire has several thousand distinct CDR3 sequences, about 65% of them found once; the top ten carry 9%. No antigen is known for these receptors. Specimen: CD4+ T cells from blood, cultured in vitro, collected before SARS-CoV-2 vaccination. These receptors originate from a human donor who had recovered from COVID-19. The CDR3 runs from the conserved cysteine through the conserved F or W. Each record gives: CDR3 length, clone size, J gene, D gene, V gene, CDR3 protein, CDR3 DNA. A D gene is named only where the DNA matches it firmly. Clone size is shown for a subset of rows, as once, few, many or a class of expanded clone.

CDR3 length: 13; clone size: once; J gene: TRBJ2-1; D gene: .; V gene: TRBV14; CDR3 protein: CASSQGLRGEQFF; CDR3 DNA: TGTGCCAGCAGCCAAGGGCTCCGGGGTGAGCAGTTCTTC
CDR3 length: 17; clone size: .; J gene: TRBJ2-3; D gene: .; V gene: TRBV7-3; CDR3 protein: CASSRRLEMSGTDTQYF; CDR3 DNA: TGTGCCAGCAGTCGTCGACTAGAAATGTCGGGCACAGATACGCAGTATTTT
CDR3 length: 10; clone size: .; J gene: TRBJ1-1; D gene: .; V gene: TRBV29-1; CDR3 protein: CSGKNTEAFF; CDR3 DNA: TGCAGCGGGAAGAACACTGAAGCTTTCTTT
CDR3 length: 14; clone size: .; J gene: TRBJ1-5; D gene: .; V gene: TRBV20-1; CDR3 protein: CSARALAGGQPQHF; CDR3 DNA: TGCAGTGCTAGAGCCCTAGCGGGGGGTCAGCCCCAGCATTTT
CDR3 length: 16; clone size: .; J gene: TRBJ2-1; D gene: .; V gene: TRBV7-2; CDR3 protein: CASSSRRARDRNEQFF; CDR3 DNA: TGTGCCAGCAGCTCAAGAAGGGCAAGAGATAGGAATGAGCAGTTCTTC
CDR3 length: 11; clone size: .; J gene: TRBJ1-2; D gene: .; V gene: TRBV7-2; CDR3 protein: CASSLGAGYTF; CDR3 DNA: TGTGCCAGCAGCCTAGGTGCTGGCTACACCTTC
CDR3 length: 16; clone size: .; J gene: TRBJ1-1; D gene: TRBD1; V gene: TRBV20-1; CDR3 protein: CSARVGGTGGNTEAFF; CDR3 DNA: TGCAGTGCTAGAGTAGGGGGGACAGGGGGGAACACTGAAGCTTTCTTT
CDR3 length: 17; clone size: .; J gene: TRBJ1-3; D gene: .; V gene: TRBV29-1; CDR3 protein: CSAKVIGQGSSGNTIYF; CDR3 DNA: TGCAGCGCCAAGGTGATAGGGCAGGGCTCCTCTGGAAACACCATATATTTT
CDR3 length: 16; clone size: .; J gene: TRBJ2-3; D gene: TRBD1; V gene: TRBV7-3; CDR3 protein: CASSSTQTGIGDTQYF; CDR3 DNA: TGTGCCAGCAGCTCAACCCAGACAGGGATCGGAGATACGCAGTATTTT
CDR3 length: 16; clone size: .; J gene: TRBJ2-3; D gene: TRBD2; V gene: TRBV20-1; CDR3 protein: CSARDFGASGRNTQYF; CDR3 DNA: TGCAGTGCTAGAGACTTTGGGGCTAGCGGGAGAAACACGCAGTATTTT
CDR3 length: 14; clone size: .; J gene: TRBJ2-2; D gene: TRBD2; V gene: TRBV7-6; CDR3 protein: CASSRSGSPGELFF; CDR3 DNA: TGTGCCAGCAGCCGTAGCGGGAGTCCCGGGGAGCTGTTTTTT
CDR3 length: 17; clone size: few; J gene: TRBJ2-3; D gene: TRBD2; V gene: TRBV7-2; CDR3 protein: CASSLVGTSGSADTQYF; CDR3 DNA: TGTGCCAGCAGCTTAGTAGGGACTAGCGGGAGTGCAGATACGCAGTATTTT
CDR3 length: 16; clone size: .; J gene: TRBJ2-3; D gene: TRBD2; V gene: TRBV2; CDR3 protein: CASSVIAGGGPDTQYF; CDR3 DNA: TGTGCCAGCAGTGTAATAGCGGGAGGCGGCCCAGATACGCAGTATTTT
CDR3 length: 15; clone size: .; J gene: TRBJ2-7; D gene: TRBD1; V gene: TRBV5-6; CDR3 protein: CASSADRGGSYEQYF; CDR3 DNA: TGTGCCAGCAGCGCCGACAGGGGGGGCTCCTACGAGCAGTACTTC
CDR3 length: 13; clone size: .; J gene: TRBJ2-7; D gene: TRBD2; V gene: TRBV10-3; CDR3 protein: CAISRGVGYEQYF; CDR3 DNA: TGTGCCATCAGTCGGGGGGTCGGCTACGAGCAGTACTTC